This T cell receptor beta chain was sequenced during a study of blood T cells in healthy people across ages. General observations from the study: Percentage of naive T cells showed a strong correlation with TCR beta diversity.

Researchers report isolating at least 7 million PBMCs per sample. Using a J-beta primer mix together with a sample-barcoded 5' primer, a second PCR was run for roughly 7 to 12 cycles. Using its own MiXCR run on the 5' RACE reads, TCRdb lists one record per CDR3 protein. The sample consists of about 1.6 million distinct CDR3 sequences, about 31% of them appearing once. As for this clonotype: The antigen is undetermined.

V lost 6 bases, J lost 2 bases, and 13 bases lay in between. Per the germline V gene, CDR1 is SEHNR and CDR2 is FQNEAQ (reference sequence). The CDR3 is 15 residues long. Sample: blood. The chain couples TRBV7-9 to TRBJ2-2; D is possibly TRBD1 (6 bases). This sequence originates from a woman aged 25 to 39 in good health. The DNA for the CDR3 is TGTGCCAGCAGGCGACAGGATTCAAACACCGGGGAGCTGTTTTTT. This translates into CASRRQDSNTGELFF.